A single sample gave rise to the 6 T cell receptor beta chains below, sequenced in a study of early T cells in non-severe SARS-CoV-2 infection. TCRdb ran MiXCR on the 5' RACE reads and lists one entry per CDR3 protein. The data show more than 45,000 distinct CDR3 sequences, approximately 13% seen once. What was sequenced was whole blood. These receptors all come from an adult who was a healthcare worker with PCR-confirmed SARS-CoV-2 infection or an uninfected control (not recorded which).

This sequence joins TRBV3-1 and TRBJ2-7; weak D call: TRBD2 (5 bases). V gave up 2 bases and J gave up 7 bases, with 12 bases separating them. Germline-derived CDR1 and CDR2 are LGHDT and YNNKEL (reference sequence). This CDR3 is built from 13 residues. CDR3 sequence (DNA): TGTGCCAGCAGCCAATTACTAGTCCGAGAGCAGTACTTC. Protein product: CASSQLLVREQYF.

This chain joins TRBV3-1 and TRBJ1-2; a weak D match, TRBD1 (6 bases). Germline values: CDR1 LGHDT, CDR2 YNNKEL (reference sequence). The CDR3 runs to 14 residues. Trimming pared 3 bases from V and 13 bases from J, leaving 21 bases between. CDR3 sequence: CASSQVPGGVFSTF. DNA of the CDR3: TGTGCCAGCAGCCAGGTTCCGGGGGGCGTATTCTCCACCTTC.

This sequence joins TRBV12-3 or TRBV12-4 and TRBJ1-5; D is uncertain. CDR3 length: 15 amino acids. V lost 4 bases and J lost 0, with 10 bases in between. The CDR3 protein is CASSSHQYSNQPQHF. DNA of the CDR3: TGTGCCAGCAGTTCCCATCAATATAGCAATCAGCCCCAGCATTTT.

This clonotype was seen at least ten times. This chain joins TRBV18 and TRBJ1-1; D is possibly TRBD1 (5 bases). The CDR3 length is 17 residues. Germline CDR1 is KGHSH and CDR2 is LQKENI. V was cut by 2 bases and J by 5 bases, with 21 bases left in between. The CDR3 DNA sequence: TGTGCCAGCTCACCAGATCCCCGGACACTTATGGGAACTGAAGCTTTCTTT. Amino acids: CASSPDPRTLMGTEAFF.

The chain joins TRBV20-1 to TRBJ2-7, with D uncertain. Germline lookup yields CDR1 DFQATT and CDR2 SNEGSKA (reference sequence). The ends were cut back, 6 bases at V and 7 bases at J, with 16 bases in the middle. The CDR3 contains 12 residues. In DNA form, the CDR3 reads TGCAGTGCCAGTGTCAAGGCCTTGGAGCAGTACTTC. This gives the protein CSASVKALEQYF.

This clonotype was observed many times. V is TRBV12-3 or TRBV12-4 and J is TRBJ2-1; D is possibly TRBD1 (6 bases). The CDR3 consists of 15 residues. Trimming took 3 bases from V and 3 from J, leaving 12 bases between them. CDR3 DNA: TGTGCCAGCAGTTTGGGACAATGGGTCTACAATGAGCAGTTCTTC. Translation: CASSLGQWVYNEQFF.